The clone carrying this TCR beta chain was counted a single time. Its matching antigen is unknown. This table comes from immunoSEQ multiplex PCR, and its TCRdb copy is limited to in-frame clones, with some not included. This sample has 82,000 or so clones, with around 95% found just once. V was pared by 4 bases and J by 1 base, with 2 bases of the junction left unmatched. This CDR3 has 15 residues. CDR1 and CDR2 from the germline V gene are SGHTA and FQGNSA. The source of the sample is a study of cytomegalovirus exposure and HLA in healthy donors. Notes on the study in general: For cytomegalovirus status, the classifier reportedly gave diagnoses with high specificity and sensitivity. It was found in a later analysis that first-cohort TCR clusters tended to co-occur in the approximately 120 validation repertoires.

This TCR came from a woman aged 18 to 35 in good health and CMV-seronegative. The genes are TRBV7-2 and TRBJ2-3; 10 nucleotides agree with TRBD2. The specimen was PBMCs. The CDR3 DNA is TGTGCCAGCAGCTCCGGACTAGCGGGCACAGATACGCAGTATTTT. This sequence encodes CASSSGLAGTDTQYF.